This T cell receptor (beta chain) appears in the sequencing data of a study of shared T cell receptors in the human thymus. This CDR3 is built from 15 residues. The V and J ends lost 6 bases and 6 bases respectively, with 18 bases between them. Germline V gene sequence: CDR1 SGDLS, CDR2 YYNGEE. This table comes from immunoSEQ multiplex PCR, and its TCRdb copy is limited to in-frame clones, with some not included. The table lists 72,000 or so clones, more than 90% of them singletons. The rearrangement uses TRBV9 and TRBJ1-4, with D possibly matching TRBD1 (5 bases). The receptor's source is a human donor. Source material: thymocytes. CDR3 sequence: CASTWGTGRDEKLFF. The DNA of the CDR3 is TGTGCCAGCACCTGGGGAACAGGAAGGGATGAAAAACTGTTTTTT.